This T cell receptor (beta chain) was sequenced during a study of blood T cell repertoires in COVID-19. On the study more broadly: Sites in the United States, Italy and Spain provided acute and convalescent COVID-19 samples.

Looked up from germline, CDR1 is MNHEY and CDR2 is SVGAGI. The CDR3 runs to 13 residues. The trim removed 10 bases at V and 9 bases at J, leaving 12 bases unmatched. Only in-frame clones appear in the TCRdb table, and some are missing; sequencing was by immunoSEQ multiplex PCR. The data hold roughly 36,000 clones, with roughly 88% observed a single time. The TCR originated in a human donor in a cohort sampled during active COVID-19. The chain links TRBV6-5 to TRBJ1-1, with 9 nucleotides matching TRBD1. The sequenced sample was peripheral blood. The CDR3 nucleotides are TGTGCCACCCTCCCGGACAGGGGCTTAAAAGCTTTCTTT. Translation: CATLPDRGLKAFF.